This TCR beta chain was captured by sequencing in a study of blood T cell repertoires in COVID-19 (dated by TCRdb to 2019 to 2021). Some background on the complete study: Samples covering the acute and convalescent phases of COVID-19 were provided by collaborators in the United States, Italy and Spain. Subjects who had been exposed to COVID-19, were actively infected with it, or had recovered from it provided the deeply sampled blood TCRbeta repertoires that made up the dataset. Samples came from the ongoing ImmuneRACE study (first 160 participants) plus 1,254 subjects from 6 global collaborators. The repertoires were released in a freely available public database meant as a resource for research on the immune response to SARS-CoV-2. The material from the prospective study consisted of cDNA or gDNA derived from T cells, B-cell-depleted T cells, or PBMCs. Where available, HLA class I and class II types were taken from metadata supplied by the sample provider and were not determined by assay-based typing. Nearly every sample came with metadata listing a de-identified subject ID, COVID-19 status, age in years and sex.

In the prospective study, participants were roughly 18 to 95 years old, resided in fewer than 25 geographic areas of the United States, and were enrolled through a virtual design. Cohort assignment in the prospective study relied on participant-reported clinical history from a screening survey and a study questionnaire. For ImmuneRACE Cohort 3, a participant was defined as recovered based on two consecutive negative NP/OP PCR tests, clearance by a healthcare professional, or resolution of symptoms. In the prospective study, mobile phlebotomists collected whole blood, serum and a nasopharyngeal or oropharyngeal swab from each participant. Prospective study participants could optionally give additional blood draws and questionnaires over a roughly two-month period. Before DNA extraction, prospective study blood samples were shipped either frozen or at room temperature. Note on this clone: Its antigen is unknown. Within one base of it there is no much larger clone, and no base qualities were kept.

The immunoSEQ Assay, a bias-controlled multiplex PCR, was used to amplify TCRbeta CDR3 regions from genomic DNA. Per the authors' processing: Within the assay, amplification of reference gene primers was used to estimate how many nucleated cells each sample contained. To quantify the absolute abundance of each unique TCRbeta CDR3 rearrangement, sequence reads were collapsed and filtered. For each sample, productive Simpson clonality was calculated as the square root of Simpson's diversity index over productive rearrangements. This is the immuneACCESS table as TCRdb keeps it, with only in-frame sequences that have V and J called. A part of the clones is gone; compared with another copy, unresolved V genes explain less than half, and the rest is unexplained. Clonal size and the V and J genes are those of that table, whereas D and trimming came from the DNA. The table for this sample lists about 130,000 clones; around 82% of them were counted only once. The ten largest account for just over 6% of the sample.

Broad study findings and their caveats: How much clinical and demographic metadata was included differed by source and by participant, and the metadata was provided uncurated.

CDR1 and CDR2 are drawn from the germline V gene: MNHEY, SVGAGI. Taken from cysteine to phenylalanine, the CDR3 has 12 residues. Only the CDR3 part of the read is kept: 36 bases, read in frame from the first base. V is pruned by 10 bases and J by 3 bases, leaving 4 bases of the junction without a gene match. The rearrangement joined TRBV6-5 to TRBJ2-7; 9 central bases correspond to TRBD1. The source material was PBMCs or T cells enriched from blood (not recorded which). The source is a woman aged 50 to 60 who had recovered from COVID-19. The DNA reads as follows: TGTGCCACCTTGACAGGGGGCTACGAGCAGTACTTC. The resulting protein is CATLTGGYEQYF.